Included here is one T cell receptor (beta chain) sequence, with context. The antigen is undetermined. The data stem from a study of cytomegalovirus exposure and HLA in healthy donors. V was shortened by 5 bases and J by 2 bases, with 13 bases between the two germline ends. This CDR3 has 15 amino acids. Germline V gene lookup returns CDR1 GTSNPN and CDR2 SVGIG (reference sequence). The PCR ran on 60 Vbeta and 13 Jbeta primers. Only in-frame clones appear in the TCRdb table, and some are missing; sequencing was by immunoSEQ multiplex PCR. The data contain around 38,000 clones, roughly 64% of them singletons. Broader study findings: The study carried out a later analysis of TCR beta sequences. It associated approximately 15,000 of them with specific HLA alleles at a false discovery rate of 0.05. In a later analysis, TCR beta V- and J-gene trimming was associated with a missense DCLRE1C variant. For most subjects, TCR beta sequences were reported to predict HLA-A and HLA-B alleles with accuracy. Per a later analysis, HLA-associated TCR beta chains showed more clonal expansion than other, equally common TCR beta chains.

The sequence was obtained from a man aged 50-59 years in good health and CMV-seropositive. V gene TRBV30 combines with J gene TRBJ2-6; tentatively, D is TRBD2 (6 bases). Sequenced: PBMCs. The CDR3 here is CAWGGDLAGANVLTF. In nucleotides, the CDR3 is TGTGCCTGGGGAGGGGATTTAGCTGGGGCCAACGTCCTGACTTTC.